This TCR beta chain was identified during a study of immune evolution from preneoplasia to lung adenocarcinoma. Trimming took 1 base from V and 1 from J, leaving 3 bases between them. Germline lookup yields CDR1 SGHRS and CDR2 YFSETQ. The length of the CDR3 is 14 residues. Using immunoSEQ multiplex PCR, the repertoire was profiled, and TCRdb retains in-frame clones only, with some absent. The sample includes about 6,600 clones, approximately 89% of them seen just once. The sequencing input was FFPE invasive lung adenocarcinoma tissue. This TCR came from a person aged 50-75 years with lung adenocarcinoma. The V and J genes are TRBV5-1 and TRBJ2-6, with D hard to call. CDR3 loop: CASSLFSGANVLTF. As DNA, the CDR3 is TGCGCCAGCAGCTTGTTTTCTGGGGCCAACGTCCTGACTTTC. The complete variable domain, with remaining parts taken from reference TRBV5-1 and TRBJ2-6, reads KAGVTQTPRYLIKTRGQQVTLSCSPISGHRSVSWYQQTPGQGLQFLFEYFSETQRNKGNFPGRFSGRQFSNSRSEMNVSTLELGDSALYLCASSLFSGANVLTFGAGSRLTVL.